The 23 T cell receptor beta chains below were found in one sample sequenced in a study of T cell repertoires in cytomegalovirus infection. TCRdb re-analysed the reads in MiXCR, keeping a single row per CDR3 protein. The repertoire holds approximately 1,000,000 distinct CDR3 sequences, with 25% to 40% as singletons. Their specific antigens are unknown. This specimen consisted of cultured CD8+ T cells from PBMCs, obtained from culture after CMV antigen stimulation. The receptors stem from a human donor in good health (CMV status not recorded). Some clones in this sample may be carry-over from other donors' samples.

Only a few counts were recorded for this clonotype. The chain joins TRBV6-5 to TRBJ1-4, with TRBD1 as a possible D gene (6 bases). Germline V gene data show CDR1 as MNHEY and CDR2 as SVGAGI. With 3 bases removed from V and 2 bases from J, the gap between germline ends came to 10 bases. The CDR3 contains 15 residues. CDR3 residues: CASSYTGSTNEKLFF. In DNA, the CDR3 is TGTGCCAGCAGTTATACAGGGTCTACTAATGAAAAACTGTTTTTT.

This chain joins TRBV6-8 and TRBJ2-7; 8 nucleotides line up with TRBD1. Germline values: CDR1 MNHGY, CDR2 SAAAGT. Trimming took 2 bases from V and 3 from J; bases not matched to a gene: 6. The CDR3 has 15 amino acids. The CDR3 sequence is CASSYARDRIYEQYF. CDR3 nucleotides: TGTGCCAGCAGTTACGCCCGGGACAGGATCTACGAGCAGTACTTC.

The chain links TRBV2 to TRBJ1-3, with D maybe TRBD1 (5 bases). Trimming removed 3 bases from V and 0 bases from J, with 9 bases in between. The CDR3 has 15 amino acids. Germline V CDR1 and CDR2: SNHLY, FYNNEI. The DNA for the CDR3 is TGTGCCAGCAGTGAGGGACGGTTCTCTGGAAACACCATATATTTT. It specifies CASSEGRFSGNTIYF.

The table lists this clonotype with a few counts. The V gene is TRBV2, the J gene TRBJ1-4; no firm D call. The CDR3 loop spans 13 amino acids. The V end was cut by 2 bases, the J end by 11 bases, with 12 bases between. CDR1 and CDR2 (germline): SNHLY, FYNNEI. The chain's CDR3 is CASSELALLKLFF. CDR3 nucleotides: TGTGCCAGCAGTGAATTAGCGCTGTTGAAACTGTTTTTT.

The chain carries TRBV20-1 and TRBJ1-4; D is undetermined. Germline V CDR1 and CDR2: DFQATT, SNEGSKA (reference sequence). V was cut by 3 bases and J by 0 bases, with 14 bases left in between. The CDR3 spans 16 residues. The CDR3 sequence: CSASLNRIATNEKLFF. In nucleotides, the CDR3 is TGCAGTGCTAGCCTAAATAGGATAGCAACTAATGAAAAACTGTTTTTT.

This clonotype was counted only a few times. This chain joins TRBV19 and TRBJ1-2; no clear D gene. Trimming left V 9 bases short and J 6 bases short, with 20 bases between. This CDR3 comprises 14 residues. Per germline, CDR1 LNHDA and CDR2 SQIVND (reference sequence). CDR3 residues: CASGGRQHRDGYTF. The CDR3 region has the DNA TGTGCCAGCGGAGGCCGGCAACATCGGGATGGCTACACCTTC.

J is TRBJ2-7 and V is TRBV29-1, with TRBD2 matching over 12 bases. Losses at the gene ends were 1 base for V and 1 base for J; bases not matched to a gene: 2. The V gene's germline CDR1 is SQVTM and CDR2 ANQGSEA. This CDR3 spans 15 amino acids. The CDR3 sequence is CSVEGLAGDSYEQYF. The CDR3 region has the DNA TGCAGCGTTGAAGGACTAGCGGGGGATTCCTACGAGCAGTACTTC.

CDR3 nucleotides: TGTGCCCTGAGGGACAGCGGGAACACCGGGGAGCTGTTTTTT. It is translated as CALRDSGNTGELFF. The chain links TRBV28 to TRBJ2-2, with TRBD1 matching 7 bases. The CDR3 consists of 14 residues. The J segment lost 1 base and the V segment lost 11 bases, leaving 7 bases of the junction unmatched. Germline CDR1 reads MDHEN; CDR2 reads SYDVKM. Drawing the rest from reference TRBV28 and TRBJ2-2, the complete variable domain is DVKVTQSSRYLVKRTGEKVFLECVQDMDHENMFWYRQDPGLGLRLIYFSYDVKMKEKGDIPEGYSVSREKKERFSLILESASTNQTSMYLCALRDSGNTGELFFGEGSRLTVL.

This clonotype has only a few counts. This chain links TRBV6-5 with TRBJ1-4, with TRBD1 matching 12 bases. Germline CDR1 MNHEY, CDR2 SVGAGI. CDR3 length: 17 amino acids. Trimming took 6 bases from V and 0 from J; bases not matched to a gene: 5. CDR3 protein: CASSWDRGPTTNEKLFF. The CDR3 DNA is TGTGCCAGCAGCTGGGACAGGGGGCCCACAACTAATGAAAAACTGTTTTTT.

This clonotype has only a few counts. For the CDR3, the DNA is TGTGCCAGCAGCCAAGAAGGGCCTAGCGGGGGTTGGGAGCAGTTCTTC. Its protein is CASSQEGPSGGWEQFF. This rearrangement joins TRBV14 to TRBJ2-1; 10 positions match TRBD2. The length of the CDR3 is 16 residues. The germline V gene encodes CDR1 SGHDN and CDR2 FVKESK. V lost 0 bases and J lost 10; bases outside the gene matches: 9. Full variable domain (missing parts from reference TRBV14 and TRBJ2-1): EAGVTQFPSHSVIEKGQTVTLRCDPISGHDNLYWYRRVMGKEIKFLLHFVKESKQDESGMPNNRFLAERTGGTYSTLKVQPAELEDSGVYFCASSQEGPSGGWEQFFGPGTRLTVL.

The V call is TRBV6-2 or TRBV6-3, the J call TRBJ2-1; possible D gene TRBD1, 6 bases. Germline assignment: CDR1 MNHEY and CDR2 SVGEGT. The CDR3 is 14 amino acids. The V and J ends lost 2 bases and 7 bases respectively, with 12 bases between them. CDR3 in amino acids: CASSYAAGVNEQFF. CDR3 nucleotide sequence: TGTGCCAGCAGTTACGCGGCAGGGGTTAATGAGCAGTTCTTC.

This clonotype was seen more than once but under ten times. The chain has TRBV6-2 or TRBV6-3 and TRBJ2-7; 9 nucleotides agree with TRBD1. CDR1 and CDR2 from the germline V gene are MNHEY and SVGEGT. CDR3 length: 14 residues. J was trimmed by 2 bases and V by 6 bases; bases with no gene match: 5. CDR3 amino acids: CASRSGTGPYEQYV. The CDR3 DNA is TGTGCCAGCAGGTCCGGGACAGGGCCCTACGAGCAGTACGTC.

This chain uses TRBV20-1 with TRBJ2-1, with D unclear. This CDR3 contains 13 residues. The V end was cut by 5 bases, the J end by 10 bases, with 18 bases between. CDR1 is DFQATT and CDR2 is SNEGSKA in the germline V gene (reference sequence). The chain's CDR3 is CSAPPWPSGEQFF. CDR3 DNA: TGCAGTGCTCCCCCCTGGCCCTCTGGCGAGCAGTTCTTC.

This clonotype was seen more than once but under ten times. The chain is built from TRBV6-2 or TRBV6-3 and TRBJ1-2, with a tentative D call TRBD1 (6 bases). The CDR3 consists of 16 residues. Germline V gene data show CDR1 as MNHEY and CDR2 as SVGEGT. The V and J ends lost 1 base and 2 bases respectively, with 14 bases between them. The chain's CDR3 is CASSYYRTAINYGYTF. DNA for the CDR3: TGTGCCAGCAGTTACTATCGGACAGCGATAAACTATGGCTACACCTTC.

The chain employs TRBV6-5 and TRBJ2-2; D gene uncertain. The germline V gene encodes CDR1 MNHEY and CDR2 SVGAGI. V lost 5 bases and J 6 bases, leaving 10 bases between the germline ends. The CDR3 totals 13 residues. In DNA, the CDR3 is TGTGCCAGCAGTGGTTGGGTGGCCGGGGAGCTGTTTTTT. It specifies CASSGWVAGELFF.

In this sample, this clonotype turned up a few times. CDR3 region: CASSSRLFQETQYF. The CDR3 nucleotides read TGTGCCAGCAGCTCCCGACTATTCCAAGAGACCCAGTACTTC. This chain links TRBV7-9 with TRBJ2-5; weak D call: TRBD2 (5 bases). The CDR3 length is 14 residues. CDR1 SEHNR and CDR2 FQNEAQ come from the germline V gene (reference sequence). V lost 4 bases to trimming and J lost 1 base, with 10 bases between them.

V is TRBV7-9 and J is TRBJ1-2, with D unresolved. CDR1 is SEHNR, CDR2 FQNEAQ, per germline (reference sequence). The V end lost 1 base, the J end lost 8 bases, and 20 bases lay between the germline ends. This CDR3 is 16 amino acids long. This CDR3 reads CASSLDRERGFMGYTF. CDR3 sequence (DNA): TGTGCCAGCAGCTTAGATCGTGAGCGGGGTTTTATGGGCTACACCTTC.

This CDR3 reads CASSLPPGSLNSPLHF. In nucleotides, the CDR3 is TGTGCCAGCAGCTTGCCGCCCGGCAGCCTGAATTCACCCCTCCACTTT. This chain connects TRBV5-4 to TRBJ1-6; D remains unclear. V gave up 1 base and J gave up 7 bases, with 15 bases separating them. Germline assignment: CDR1 SGHNT and CDR2 YYREEE (reference sequence). The CDR3 sequence is 16 residues long.

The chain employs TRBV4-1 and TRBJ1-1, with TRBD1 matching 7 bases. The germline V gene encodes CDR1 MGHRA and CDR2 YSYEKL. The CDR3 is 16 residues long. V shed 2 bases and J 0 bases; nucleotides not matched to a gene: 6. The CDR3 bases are TGCGCCAGCAGCCAAAGAGAGACAGGGTTGAACACTGAAGCTTTCTTT. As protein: CASSQRETGLNTEAFF.

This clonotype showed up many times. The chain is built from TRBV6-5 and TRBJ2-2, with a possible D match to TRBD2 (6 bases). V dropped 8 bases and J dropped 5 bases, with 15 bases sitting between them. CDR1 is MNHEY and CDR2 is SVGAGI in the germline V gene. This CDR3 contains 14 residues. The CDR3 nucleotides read TGTGCCAGCGGTTGGCAGGGAGGTACCGGGGAGCTGTTTTTT. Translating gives CASGWQGGTGELFF.

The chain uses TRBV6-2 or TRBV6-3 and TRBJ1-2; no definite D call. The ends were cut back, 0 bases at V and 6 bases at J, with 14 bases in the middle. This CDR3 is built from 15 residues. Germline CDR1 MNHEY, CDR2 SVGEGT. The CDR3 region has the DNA TGTGCCAGCAGTTACTCGGAGGGTTTGGTAGATGGCTACACCTTC. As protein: CASSYSEGLVDGYTF.

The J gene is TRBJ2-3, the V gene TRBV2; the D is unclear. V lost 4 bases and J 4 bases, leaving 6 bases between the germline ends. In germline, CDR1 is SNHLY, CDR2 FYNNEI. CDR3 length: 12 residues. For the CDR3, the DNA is TGTGCCAGCAGTGTCACAGCAGATACGCAGTATTTT. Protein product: CASSVTADTQYF.

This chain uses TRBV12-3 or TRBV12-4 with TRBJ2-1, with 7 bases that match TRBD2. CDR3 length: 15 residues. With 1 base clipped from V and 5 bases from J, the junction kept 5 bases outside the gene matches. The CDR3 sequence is CASSLGAGVHNEQFF. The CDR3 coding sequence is TGTGCCAGCAGTTTAGGGGCGGGGGTTCACAATGAGCAGTTCTTC.